The sequence of this TCR beta chain was determined in a study of metastatic and nonmetastatic thyroid tumors. TCRdb reprocessed the PCR reads via MiXCR. Of about 21,000 clones listed, roughly a third are singletons. CDR1 and CDR2 from the germline V gene are SGDLS and YYNGEE. The CDR3 spans 13 residues. The germline V and J ends were trimmed by 4 bases and 3 bases, with 8 bases remaining between them. Each patient came to thyroid surgery without any prior treatment (of any kind). This clone appeared a few times. The clonotype was recovered from a female donor with papillary thyroid cancer or a benign thyroid nodule (not recorded which). Some clones in this sample may be carry-over from other donors' samples. The sequencing input was blood. The rearrangement joins TRBV9 to TRBJ2-1, with D possibly TRBD1 on 5 matching bases. CDR3 coding DNA: TGTGCCAGCAGCATAGGGGACTACAATGAGCAGTTCTTC. Translating gives CASSIGDYNEQFF.